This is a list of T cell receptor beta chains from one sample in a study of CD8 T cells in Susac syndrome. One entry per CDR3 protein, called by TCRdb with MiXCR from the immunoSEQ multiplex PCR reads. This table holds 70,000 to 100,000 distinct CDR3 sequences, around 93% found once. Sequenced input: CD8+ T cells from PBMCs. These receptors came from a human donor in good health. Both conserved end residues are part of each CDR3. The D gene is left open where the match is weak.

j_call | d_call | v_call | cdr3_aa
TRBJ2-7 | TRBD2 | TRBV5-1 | CASSHGGDSYEQYF
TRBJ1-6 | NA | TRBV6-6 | CASSYSAGHNSPLHF
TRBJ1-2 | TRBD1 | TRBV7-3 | CASSYSGTGLHGYTF
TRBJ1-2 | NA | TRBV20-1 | CSASRARYGYTF
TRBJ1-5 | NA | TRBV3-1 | CASSPSRTASSNQPQHF
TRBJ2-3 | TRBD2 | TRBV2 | CAIGGLAGSSDTQYF
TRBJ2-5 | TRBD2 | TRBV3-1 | CASSLAGAETQYF
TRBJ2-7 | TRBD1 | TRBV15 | CATSREPEGAYEQYF
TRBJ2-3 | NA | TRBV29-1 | CSVDSGLFTDTQYF
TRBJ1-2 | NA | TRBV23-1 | CASRHYGSQAGENPPIYGYTF
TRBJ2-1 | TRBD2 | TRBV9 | CASSFSGGAMDEQFF
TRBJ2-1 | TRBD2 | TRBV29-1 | CSVARGDYNEQFF
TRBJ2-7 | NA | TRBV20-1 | CSASDRDYEQYF
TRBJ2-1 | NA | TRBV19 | CASSIDLSGGALEGEQFF
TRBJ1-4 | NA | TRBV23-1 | CASSQGPGRLAMKNCFF
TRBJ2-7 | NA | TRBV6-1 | CASSLDISYEQYF
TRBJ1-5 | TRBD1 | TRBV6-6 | CASSHGTGKNQPQHF
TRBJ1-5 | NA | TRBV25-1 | CASSSGTKEQHF
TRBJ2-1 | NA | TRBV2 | CASRPRGQANEQFF
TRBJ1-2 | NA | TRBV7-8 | CASSEGHTRRGYTF
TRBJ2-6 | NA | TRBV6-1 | CASSEDGAGANVLTF
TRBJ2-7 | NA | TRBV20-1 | CSARKAYEQYF
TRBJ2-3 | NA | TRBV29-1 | CSVEDTRTDTQYF
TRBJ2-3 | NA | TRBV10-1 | CASYVAGLTDTQYF
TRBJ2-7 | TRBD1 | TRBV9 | CASSGQGQNYEQYF
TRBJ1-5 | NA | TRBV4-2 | CASSQGAGEGQPQHF
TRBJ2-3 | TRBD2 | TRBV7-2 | CASNRRGGLADTQYF
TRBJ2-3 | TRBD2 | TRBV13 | CASSASGTRTTDTQYF
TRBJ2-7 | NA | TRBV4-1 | CASSQDDGESSYEQYF
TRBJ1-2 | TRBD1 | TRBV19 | CASSIEVMGQGIFDGYTF
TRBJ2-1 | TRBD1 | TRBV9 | CASSGPGQGAEQFF
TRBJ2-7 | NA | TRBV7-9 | CASSRGPGIEQYF
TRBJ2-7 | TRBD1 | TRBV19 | CASNNQGDEQYF
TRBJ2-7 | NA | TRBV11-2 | CASSWGAEQYF
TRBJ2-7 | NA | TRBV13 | CASSPRRDSETYEQYF
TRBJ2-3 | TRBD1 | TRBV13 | CASSPRTGGTDTQYF
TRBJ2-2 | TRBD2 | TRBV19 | CASSMMGLAPGELFF
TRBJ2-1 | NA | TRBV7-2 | CASSSMVGTDNEQFF
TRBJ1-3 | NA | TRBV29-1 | CSVEKSRAAGNTIYF
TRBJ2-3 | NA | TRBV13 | CASSWGGGSTDTQYF
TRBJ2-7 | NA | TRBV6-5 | CASSYSHREEAGYEQYF
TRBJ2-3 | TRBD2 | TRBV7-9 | CASDRGGNTDTQYF
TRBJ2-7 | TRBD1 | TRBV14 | CASSSRQGGSYEQYF
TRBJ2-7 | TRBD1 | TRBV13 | CASSFSTGGSYEQYF
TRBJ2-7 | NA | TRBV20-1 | CSARSGKSSYEQYF
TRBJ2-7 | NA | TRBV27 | CASSSAAGDISYEQYF
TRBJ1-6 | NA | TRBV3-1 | CASSQTPPGSPYPLHF
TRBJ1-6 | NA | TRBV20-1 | CSARDRKGSYNSPLHF
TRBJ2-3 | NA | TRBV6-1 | CASSPAPAGSTDTQYF
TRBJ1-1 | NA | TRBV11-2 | CASSLAMNTEAFF
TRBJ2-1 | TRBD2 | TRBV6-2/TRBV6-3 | CASSGTSPLIYNEQFF
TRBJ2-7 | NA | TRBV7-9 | CASSEDSPYEQYF
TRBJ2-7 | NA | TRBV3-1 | CASSHGNNYEQYF
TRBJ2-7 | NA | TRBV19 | CASKPGWNYEQYF
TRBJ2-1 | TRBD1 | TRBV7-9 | CASSSPGQVFHEQFF
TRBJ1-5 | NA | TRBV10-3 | CAITEGGEQPQHF
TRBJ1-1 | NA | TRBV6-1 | CASSSGRAEAFF